This T cell receptor beta chain was documented in a study of radiotherapy plus CTLA-4 blockade in lung cancer. Study conclusions and caveats: Reportedly, early blood T cell clone dynamics best predicted response, with interferon-beta. Some TCR clones had been derived from tumors. These clones expanded in peripheral blood after radiotherapy plus ipilimumab.

V lost 4 bases, J lost 3 bases, and 4 bases stayed unmatched. CDR1 is SGHRS and CDR2 is YFSETQ in the germline V gene. The CDR3 is 13 residues long. This clone was counted ten times or more. What it binds is unknown. Treatment of patients with chemo-refractory metastatic non-small-cell lung cancer consisted of focal radiation plus CTLA-4 blockade with ipilimumab. Profiling relied on immunoSEQ multiplex PCR, and the TCRdb table lists in-frame clones only, not all of them. The table has about 67,000 clones, roughly 76% seen once. The receptor comes from a human donor with non-small cell lung cancer whose response to radiotherapy plus ipilimumab could not be evaluated. Some clones in this sample may be carry-over from other donors' samples. Sequenced here: peripheral blood, sampled from a patient treated with radiotherapy plus ipilimumab. The rearrangement joins TRBV5-1 to TRBJ2-7, with TRBD2 matching 7 bases. CDR3 loop: CASSRGVSYEQYF. Here the CDR3 DNA reads TGCGCCAGCAGCCGGGGGGTTAGCTACGAGCAGTACTTC.